A single sample gave rise to the 30 T cell receptor beta chains below, sequenced in a study of ipilimumab plus nivolumab after autologous stem cell transplantation. Assay: immunoSEQ multiplex PCR; the TCRdb copy retains only in-frame clones and omits some. The data show fewer than 15,000 clones, around three quarters seen once. Sample: PBMCs, taken in a trial of ipilimumab plus nivolumab as post-transplant consolidation. All receptors derive from a male donor with diffuse large B-cell lymphoma.

V gene TRBV5-1 combines with J gene TRBJ2-1, with unresolved D. Germline V lookup: CDR1 SGHRS, CDR2 YFSETQ. The CDR3 covers 12 residues. V was pared by 4 bases and J by 7 bases, with 9 bases between. CDR3 amino acids: CASSLGSNEQFF. CDR3 coding DNA: TGCGCCAGCAGCCTGGGTTCGAATGAGCAGTTCTTC.

This clone was found a few times. The gene calls are TRBV27 and TRBJ2-7; TRBD1 matches 11 bases. J was trimmed by 5 bases and V by 4 bases; bases with no gene match: 10. Germline V gene sequence: CDR1 MNHEY, CDR2 SMNVEV (reference sequence). The CDR3 sequence is 16 residues long. CDR3 loop: CASSSRGQGAIHEQYF. CDR3 nucleotides: TGTGCCAGCAGTTCCCGAGGACAGGGGGCCATCCACGAGCAGTACTTC.

This chain links TRBV7-9 with TRBJ2-3, with TRBD2 matching 15 bases. The ends lost 5 bases at V and 0 bases at J; junction bases unmatched: 9. The CDR3 contains 19 residues. Germline V gene sequence: CDR1 SEHNR, CDR2 FQNEAQ (reference sequence). The CDR3 loop reads CASSTPGLAGGSSTDTQYF. DNA of the CDR3: TGTGCCAGCAGCACCCCGGGACTAGCGGGAGGATCTAGCACAGATACGCAGTATTTT.

This chain uses TRBV6-1 with TRBJ2-1; 9 bases line up with TRBD1. With V trimmed by 8 bases and J by 8 bases, 19 bases remained unmatched. This CDR3 has 17 amino acids. The germline CDR1 and CDR2 sequences are MNHNS and SASEGT. The CDR3 DNA follows: TGTGCCAGCCGTGTAGGTTTGGGGACAGGGATAATCTATGAGCAGTTCTTC. It encodes CASRVGLGTGIIYEQFF.

By share of the sample, this clone is medium-sized. This CDR3 is also generated by other DNA sequences in the sample. The chain joins TRBV15 to TRBJ1-5; TRBD1 agrees at 11 bases. Per germline, CDR1 LNHNV and CDR2 YYDKDF (reference sequence). J was trimmed by 2 bases and V by 3 bases; bases with no gene match: 6. The CDR3 has 17 amino acids. Here the CDR3 reads CATSRGQGGSGNQPQHF. Written as DNA, the CDR3 is TGTGCCACCAGCAGGGGACAGGGGGGTTCGGGCAATCAGCCCCAGCATTTT.

This chain links TRBV27 with TRBJ2-2; 9 nucleotides agree with TRBD2. Germline loops: CDR1 MNHEY, CDR2 SMNVEV (reference sequence). Trimming took 6 bases from V and 7 from J; bases not matched to a gene: 12. The CDR3 has 16 amino acids. As DNA, the CDR3 is TGTGCCAGCAGATTAGCGGGAGAGGTTTTGGTCGGGGAGCTGTTTTTT. Its translation is CASRLAGEVLVGELFF.

A single count supports this clone. The chain has TRBV19 and TRBJ1-6; D is unresolved. Germline lookup yields CDR1 LNHDA and CDR2 SQIVND (reference sequence). CDR3 length equals 14 residues. V was cut by 3 bases and J by 4 bases, with 7 bases left in between. The DNA of the CDR3 is TGTGCCAGTAGTATGACTGGGTATAATTCACCCCTCCACTTT. This codes for CASSMTGYNSPLHF.

The genes are TRBV5-1 and TRBJ2-7, with 7 nucleotides matching TRBD1. CDR3 size: 17 residues. CDR1 is SGHRS, CDR2 YFSETQ, per germline. Germline trimming cut 2 bases from V and 0 bases from J; bases unmatched to any gene: 11. Here the CDR3 reads CASSLPPPGQFSYEQYF. In nucleotides, the CDR3 is TGCGCCAGCAGCTTACCCCCCCCGGGACAGTTCTCCTACGAGCAGTACTTC.

This chain joins TRBV10-1 and TRBJ2-1; 12 nucleotides match TRBD2. With V trimmed by 5 bases and J by 4 bases, 3 bases remained unmatched. The CDR3 contains 15 residues. The germline V gene has CDR1 WNHNN and CDR2 SYGVQD (reference sequence). The CDR3 nucleotides read TGCGCCAGCAGTATCCTAGCGGGAGGGTACAATGAGCAGTTCTTC. It codes for CASSILAGGYNEQFF.

The V call is TRBV11-3, the J call TRBJ2-3; unclear D gene. V was cut by 5 bases and J by 6 bases, with 18 bases left in between. Germline values: CDR1 SGHNT, CDR2 YENEEA. The CDR3 totals 15 residues. CDR3: CASSPPTVARDTQYF. As DNA, the CDR3 is TGTGCCAGCAGCCCGCCAACAGTAGCAAGGGATACGCAGTATTTT.

This clone was recorded a few times. This sample also contains other DNA sequences that code for the same CDR3. This chain connects TRBV9 to TRBJ2-2; no definite D call. V was pared by 3 bases and J by 2 bases, with 2 bases between. CDR3 size: 12 residues. Germline CDR1 and CDR2: SGDLS and YYNGEE. The CDR3 bases are TGTGCCAGCAGCGGTAACACCGGGGAGCTGTTTTTT. Protein sequence: CASSGNTGELFF. Looking up the rest from reference TRBV9 and TRBJ2-2 gives the full variable domain: DSGVTQTPKHLITATGQRVTLRCSPRSGDLSVYWYQQSLDQGLQFLIQYYNGEERAKGNILERFSAQQFPDLHSELNLSSLELGDSALYFCASSGNTGELFFGEGSRLTVL.

The chain recombines TRBV11-2 with TRBJ2-3, with D tentatively TRBD2 (5 bases). Trimming left V 10 bases short and J 0 bases short, with 11 bases between. The germline V gene has CDR1 SGHAT and CDR2 FQNNGV. The length of the CDR3 is 13 residues. The CDR3 coding sequence is TGTGCCATGTCTACGGGGAGCACAGATACGCAGTATTTT. Its translation is CAMSTGSTDTQYF.

To note about this clone: Mismatch with germline at one junction end may stem from a read error. The genes are TRBV2 and TRBJ1-2; the match to TRBD1 covers 9 bases. Per germline, CDR1 SNHLY and CDR2 FYNNEI. The CDR3 length is 14 residues. In DNA, the CDR3 is TGTGCCAGCACTATCACAACCGGGACAGGGATTCCTGGTTTC. This gives the protein CASTITTGTGIPGF.

V usage is TRBV6-5 and J usage is TRBJ2-7, with D maybe TRBD1 (6 bases). Germline V gene lookup returns CDR1 MNHEY and CDR2 SVGAGI. Deletions cut 2 bases from V and 2 bases from J, with 10 bases between. The CDR3 has 14 amino acids. This chain's CDR3 is CASSYGRGTYEQYF. CDR3 coding DNA: TGTGCCAGCAGTTACGGAAGGGGGACCTACGAGCAGTACTTC.

The J gene is TRBJ2-5, the V gene TRBV5-1; 11 bases agree with TRBD2. The CDR3 covers 16 residues. Germline values: CDR1 SGHRS, CDR2 YFSETQ. The J segment lost 1 base and the V segment lost 4 bases, leaving 6 bases of the junction unmatched. CDR3 region: CASSALAGAAQETQYF. The CDR3 DNA follows: TGCGCCAGCAGCGCACTAGCGGGGGCCGCCCAAGAGACCCAGTACTTC.

V usage is TRBV5-1 and J usage is TRBJ2-2; the D gene could be TRBD1 or TRBD2 (5 bases each). The CDR3 covers 15 residues. Trimming took 1 base from V and 4 from J, leaving 11 bases between them. Germline CDR1 SGHRS, CDR2 YFSETQ. The CDR3 spells CASSLRGGSTGELFF. The CDR3 DNA follows: TGCGCCAGCAGCTTGCGTGGGGGAAGCACCGGGGAGCTGTTTTTT.

This clone was recorded a few times. V and J are TRBV7-3 and TRBJ2-1, with 7 nucleotides matching TRBD2. The CDR3 sequence is 16 residues long. From germline, CDR1 is SGHTA and CDR2 FQGTGA. With 1 base clipped from V and 0 bases from J, the junction kept 3 bases outside the gene matches. CDR3 DNA sequence: TGTGCCAGCAGCTTAAAGGCGGGAGTCTCCTACAATGAGCAGTTCTTC. This gives the protein CASSLKAGVSYNEQFF.

The chain is built from TRBV7-9 and TRBJ1-3; a weak D match, TRBD1 (5 bases). The CDR3 has 15 amino acids. V shed 1 base and J shed 3 bases, with 10 bases lying between them. The germline V gene has CDR1 SEHNR and CDR2 FQNEAQ (reference sequence). CDR3 nucleotides: TGTGCCAGCAGCTTAGTGCGGCAGGGTGGAAACACCATATATTTT. It specifies CASSLVRQGGNTIYF.

This chain uses TRBV4-1 with TRBJ1-6; no firm D call. The CDR3 is 15 residues long. The germline gives CDR1 MGHRA, CDR2 YSYEKL. The germline V and J ends were trimmed by 0 bases and 7 bases, with 10 bases remaining between them. The CDR3 is CASSQEEQFNSPLHF. The CDR3, as DNA: TGCGCCAGCAGCCAAGAGGAGCAGTTCAATTCACCCCTCCACTTT.

This chain connects TRBV2 to TRBJ1-2; 9 nucleotides agree with TRBD1. The ends lost 7 bases at V and 4 bases at J; junction bases unmatched: 7. The germline CDR1 and CDR2 sequences are SNHLY and FYNNEI. The CDR3 has 14 amino acids. CDR3 residues: CASTEQGAGYGYTF. The CDR3 nucleotides read TGTGCCAGCACCGAACAGGGGGCCGGCTATGGCTACACCTTC.

The genes are TRBV19 and TRBJ2-1, with 7 positions matching TRBD2. V trimming: 6 bases; J trimming: 6 bases; junction bases outside the gene matches: 11. From germline, CDR1 is LNHDA and CDR2 SQIVND (reference sequence). The CDR3 consists of 15 residues. The CDR3 DNA follows: TGTGCCAGTAGCCTCCCAAGCGGGATCAGCAATGAGCAGTTCTTC. Translated: CASSLPSGISNEQFF.

The chain is built from TRBV13 and TRBJ2-7, with D perhaps matching TRBD1 (6 bases). The CDR3 spans 14 residues. Germline-derived CDR1 and CDR2 are PRHDT and FYEKMQ (reference sequence). The V end was cut by 0 bases, the J end by 5 bases, with 11 bases between. In DNA, the CDR3 is TGTGCCAGCAGCTTAGGACAGGGTGGCCACGAGCAGTACTTC. Translation: CASSLGQGGHEQYF.

This sequence joins TRBV15 and TRBJ2-3, with D unclear. Trimming shortened V by 3 bases and J by 0 bases, and 19 bases separated the two germline ends. There are 18 residues in the CDR3. Germline CDR1 is LNHNV and CDR2 is YYDKDF (reference sequence). Here the CDR3 DNA reads TGTGCCACCAGCAGTAGTCTTGCTGCGGTACAGAGCACAGATACGCAGTATTTT. Amino acid sequence: CATSSSLAAVQSTDTQYF.

The chain combines TRBV5-8 with TRBJ1-5, with 7 bases fitting TRBD1. V lost 2 bases, J lost 3 bases, and 8 bases stayed unmatched. This CDR3 is 16 amino acids long. Per germline, CDR1 SGHTS and CDR2 YDEGEE. The CDR3 DNA is TGTGCCAGCAGCTTACTTATGACAGGGCACAATCAGCCCCAGCATTTT. Translation: CASSLLMTGHNQPQHF.

This chain joins TRBV29-1 and TRBJ2-6, with D uncertain. This CDR3 spans 15 amino acids. The germline CDR1 and CDR2 sequences are SQVTM and ANQGSEA. V lost 4 bases and J lost 2, with 12 bases in between. CDR3 in amino acids: CSVAGLLTGANVLTF. In DNA form, the CDR3 reads TGCAGCGTTGCAGGCCTCCTTACTGGGGCCAACGTCCTGACTTTC.

The chain carries TRBV11-3 and TRBJ2-3; D not resolved. The V end was cut by 5 bases, the J end by 9 bases, with 12 bases between. CDR3 length equals 12 residues. Per the germline V gene, CDR1 is SGHNT and CDR2 is YENEEA. The CDR3 bases are TGTGCCAGCAGCCCCGACGGTCCAACGCAGTATTTT. Residues: CASSPDGPTQYF.

This clone was seen a handful of times. This chain links TRBV7-2 with TRBJ1-1, with D uncertain. Trimming stripped 1 base from V and 1 base from J, with 7 bases between. Looked up from germline, CDR1 is SGHTA and CDR2 is FQGNSA. There are 14 residues in the CDR3. The CDR3 DNA is TGTGCCAGCAGCTTAGACAGCCGGAACACTGAAGCTTTCTTT. Its protein product is CASSLDSRNTEAFF.

With regard to this clone: The conserved final phenylalanine or tryptophan is absent from the CDR3, which likely points to a read error. The limits of the CDR3 on the DNA are not certain, so only TCRdb's listed CDR3 is given. The chain links TRBV6-4 to TRBJ1-6; TRBD1 was called by the table and not checked on the DNA. The germline V gene has CDR1 MRHNA and CDR2 SNTAGT. Including both end residues, the CDR3 is 8 amino acids long. CDR3: CASTGQLL.

V usage is TRBV7-2 and J usage is TRBJ1-5, with D perhaps matching TRBD1 (5 bases). The CDR3 loop spans 15 amino acids. V shed 5 bases and J shed 3 bases, with 14 bases lying between them. Germline assignment: CDR1 SGHTA and CDR2 FQGNSA. In nucleotides, the CDR3 is TGTGCCAGCAGCCTTAGGGGACTTTTCAATCAGCCCCAGCATTTT. Translated: CASSLRGLFNQPQHF.

The count of this clone is one. The rearrangement links TRBV6-4 to TRBJ2-3; tentative D call: TRBD2 (7 bases). This CDR3 contains 15 residues. V was cut by 0 bases and J by 4 bases, with 11 bases left in between. Germline loops: CDR1 MRHNA, CDR2 SNTAGT. The CDR3 DNA sequence: TGTGCCAGCAGTGACTCGGGGGGGGCGGCAGATACGCAGTATTTT. Its translation is CASSDSGGAADTQYF.